Shown below are 23 T cell receptor beta chains from a single sample sequenced in a study of tissue T cells after allogeneic stem cell transplantation. TCRdb's copy holds only in-frame clones and misses some; the assay was immunoSEQ multiplex PCR. Altogether about 48,000 clones are present, roughly four fifths being singletons, with the ten largest covering roughly 0.7%. Sequencing was carried out using sorted cells pooled from one or two spleens. Receptors originate from a pool of C57BL/6 mice in good health.

With regard to this clone: Gene and germline names: mouse. The read falls 1 residue short of the CDR3 end, and the missing part is taken from the germline J gene. The V and J genes are TRBV13-2 and TRBJ2-7; D might be TRBD1 or TRBD2, each matching 5 bases. CDR1 and CDR2 (germline): NNHNN, SYGAGS (reference sequence). V lost 0 bases, J lost 0 bases, and 7 bases lay in between. The CDR3 covers 14 residues. The chain's CDR3 is CASGDGGGSYEQYF. The sequenced CDR3 bases are TGTGCCAGCGGTGATGGCGGGGGCTCCTATGAACAGTAC.

This clone was found once. All gene names here are mouse names. The sequence runs out 1 residue before the end of the CDR3; the remainder is reconstructed from the germline J gene. This chain connects TRBV19 to TRBJ1-1, with 7 bases lining up with TRBD1. CDR1 and CDR2 from the germline V gene are FNHDT and SITEND (reference sequence). The CDR3 covers 13 residues. After removal of 6 bases from V and 5 bases from J, the junction contained 7 bases not matched to a gene. The part of the CDR3 DNA that was read is TGTGCCAGCACCCTGGGACAGAGGACAGAAGTCTTC. It is translated as CASTLGQRTEVF. In full, the CDR3 reads CASTLGQRTEVFF.

Of note for this clone: Gene names are the mouse ones. Sequencing ends 1 residue short of the CDR3 end; the germline J gene provides the rest. The chain uses TRBV5 and TRBJ1-1, with 10 bases fitting TRBD1. V trimming: 3 bases; J trimming: 3 bases; junction bases outside the gene matches: 4. This CDR3 is built from 15 residues. The germline V gene has CDR1 LGHNA and CDR2 YNLKQL (reference sequence). This CDR3 is CASSQTGTGDTEVFF. The DNA read from the CDR3 is TGTGCCAGCAGCCAGACCGGGACAGGGGACACAGAAGTCTTC.

Comments on this clone: Gene names refer to mouse genes. The read comes to an end 1 residue before the CDR3 does, leaving the germline J gene to fill in the end. The rearrangement joins TRBV13-3 to TRBJ2-2; 8 bases fit TRBD2. The junction had 2 bases not matched to a gene; V was cut back by 0 bases and J by 1 base. The CDR3 sequence is 16 residues long. CDR1 and CDR2 (germline): NNHDY, SYVADS. The sequenced CDR3 bases are TGTGCCAGCAGTGATGGGGGGGGCCAAAACACCGGGCAGCTCTAC. Translated: CASSDGGGQNTGQLY. The entire CDR3 protein is CASSDGGGQNTGQLYF.

For this clone: Germline and genes here are mouse. Read data end 1 residue before the CDR3 end; the end is taken from the germline J gene. This rearrangement joins TRBV20 to TRBJ2-4; no reliable D call. The germline V and J ends were trimmed by 1 base and 0 bases, with 8 bases remaining between them. The germline V gene encodes CDR1 GFQATS and CDR2 STVNSAI. There are 14 residues in the CDR3. CDR3 residues: CGARAPSSQNTLYF. CDR3 bases read: TGTGGTGCTAGGGCCCCCAGTAGTCAAAACACCTTGTAC.

This clone has only one observation. Gene names are mouse gene names. Read data end 1 residue before the CDR3 end; the end is taken from the germline J gene. The chain is built from TRBV16 and TRBJ1-1; 8 bases align to TRBD1. The junction had 2 bases not matched to a gene; V was cut back by 5 bases and J by 3 bases. The germline V gene encodes CDR1 SGHSA and CDR2 FRNQAP. CDR3 size: 13 residues. CDR3 region: CASSPGGHTEVFF. Incomplete CDR3 DNA: TGTGCAAGCAGCCCAGGGGGCCACACAGAAGTCTTC. Full variable domain (missing parts from reference TRBV16 and TRBJ1-1): NAGVIQTPRHKVTGKGQEATLWCEPISGHSAVFWYRQTIVQGLEFLTYFRNQAPIDDSGMPKERFSAQMPNQSHSTLKIQSTQPQDSAVYLCASSPGGHTEVFFGKGTRLTVV.

This clone was found once. Genes here carry mouse names. The read comes to an end 1 residue before the CDR3 does, leaving the germline J gene to fill in the end. The chain links TRBV13-3 to TRBJ2-2; D call uncertain. CDR3 length equals 14 residues. With 1 base removed from V and 1 base from J, the gap between germline ends came to 5 bases. Germline V gene data show CDR1 as NNHDY and CDR2 as SYVADS. CDR3 DNA (partial): TGTGCCAGCAGTGATTCCAGAAACACCGGGCAGCTCTAC. Encoded protein: CASSDSRNTGQLY. The whole CDR3 sequence reads CASSDSRNTGQLYF.

This clone occurred a few times. Genes and germline are mouse. The read comes to an end 1 residue before the CDR3 does, leaving the germline J gene to fill in the end. This chain connects TRBV17 to TRBJ2-1; 8 bases align to TRBD1. The germline V gene encodes CDR1 MNHDT and CDR2 YYDKIL. This CDR3 is 15 amino acids long. Trimming removed 6 bases from V and 2 bases from J; junction bases left unmatched: 6. The part of the CDR3 DNA that was read is TGTGCTAGCAGGAGGGACAGGAGAGACTATGCTGAGCAGTTC. As protein: CASRRDRRDYAEQF. The CDR3, in full, reads CASRRDRRDYAEQFF.

Concerning this clone itself: Gene and germline names: mouse. The CDR3 extends 1 residue past the end of the read, so its final part is completed from the germline J gene. The chain joins TRBV13-3 to TRBJ2-4, with 9 bases aligning to TRBD1. The CDR3 has 16 residues. Germline CDR1 is NNHDY and CDR2 is SYVADS. V gave up 3 bases and J gave up 1 base; unmatched junction bases: 6. CDR3 in amino acids: CASSGGQGRGQNTLYF. The covered CDR3 bases are TGTGCCAGCAGTGGCGGACAGGGGAGAGGTCAAAACACCTTGTAC.

A remark on this clone: Genes and germline are mouse. The missing CDR3 end, 1 residue past where the read stops, is filled in from the germline J gene. The chain combines TRBV29 with TRBJ2-1; 7 bases map to TRBD1. CDR3 length: 14 amino acids. V gave up 4 bases and J gave up 3 bases; unmatched junction bases: 3. Germline CDR1 reads MSHET; CDR2 reads SYDVDS. The DNA read from the CDR3 is TGTGCTAGCAGTTCGGCAGGGGGCTATGCTGAGCAGTTC. It specifies CASSSAGGYAEQF. The full CDR3 protein reads CASSSAGGYAEQFF.

Details on this clone: Gene names refer to mouse genes. The observed sequence ends 1 residue before the CDR3 terminus, with the missing tail filled in from the germline J gene. The V and J genes are TRBV1 and TRBJ2-7; 7 bases agree with TRBD2. The CDR3 totals 14 residues. Trimming removed 0 bases from V and 4 bases from J; junction bases left unmatched: 3. Germline CDR1 and CDR2: NSQYPW and LRSPGD (reference sequence). CDR3 sequence reads: CTCSADWGTYEQYF. Partial CDR3 DNA: TGCACCTGCAGTGCAGACTGGGGGACTTATGAACAGTAC.

Details on this clone: Gene names are the mouse ones. The read is 1 residue too short to cover the CDR3 end, so that end is filled in from the germline J gene. This sequence joins TRBV29 and TRBJ2-5, with 9 bases fitting TRBD1. Losses at the gene ends were 5 bases for V and 1 base for J; bases not matched to a gene: 4. Germline V lookup: CDR1 MSHET, CDR2 SYDVDS. The CDR3 is 15 residues long. The chain's CDR3 is CASSPGQGYQDTQYF. The sequenced part of the CDR3 DNA is TGTGCTAGCAGTCCGGGACAGGGATACCAAGACACCCAGTAC.

In this sample, this clone turned up a few times. The gene symbols are mouse symbols. From the germline J gene comes the end of the CDR3, since the read stops 1 residue before it. The chain combines TRBV26 with TRBJ1-3; D is uncertain. The CDR3 runs 14 residues. V was pared by 3 bases and J by 0 bases, with 6 bases between. Germline CDR1 and CDR2: KGHPV and FQNQEV (reference sequence). The chain's CDR3 is CASSLMDSGNTLYF. CDR3 DNA, as far as it was read: TGTGCCAGCAGTCTTATGGATTCTGGAAATACGCTCTAT.

As for this clone: The gene names given are mouse names. The read terminates 1 residue ahead of where the CDR3 ends, so the germline J gene completes it. The sample holds other DNA sequences that translate to the same CDR3. The chain carries TRBV31 and TRBJ2-5; a possible D gene is TRBD2 (6 bases). The CDR3 is 14 amino acids. CDR1 and CDR2 from the germline V gene are GKSSPN and SITVG. The germline V and J ends were trimmed by 3 bases and 0 bases, with 10 bases remaining between them. Incomplete CDR3 DNA: TGTGCCTGGAGCCTCTGGGGTAACCAAGACACCCAGTAC. This codes for CAWSLWGNQDTQY. The entire CDR3 sequence reads CAWSLWGNQDTQYF.

On this clone itself: Gene names refer to mouse genes. The read terminates 1 residue before the CDR3 end, so the remaining end is supplied by the germline J gene. The sample contains more than one DNA sequence encoding this CDR3. J is TRBJ2-5 and V is TRBV5, with 10 positions matching TRBD1. CDR3 length: 14 amino acids. Germline-derived CDR1 and CDR2 are LGHNA and YNLKQL (reference sequence). V shed 4 bases, J shed 7 bases, and the junction held 5 bases outside the gene matches. Incomplete CDR3 DNA: TGTGCCAGCAGCCCCCGACAGGGGGCGAACACCCAGTAC. Residues: CASSPRQGANTQY. The whole CDR3 reads CASSPRQGANTQYF.

In regard to this clone: Gene names are the mouse ones. The sequenced fragment ends 1 residue before the CDR3 boundary, so the rest is inferred from the germline J gene. The chain links TRBV2 to TRBJ2-5, with TRBD2 matching over 12 bases. Germline CDR1 and CDR2: LGHNA and YSYQKL. The ends lost 1 base at V and 5 bases at J; junction bases unmatched: 4. This CDR3 is built from 16 residues. The CDR3 bases that were read are TGTGCCAGCAGCCAAGGACTGGGGGGGCGCGGAGACACCCAGTAC. This codes for CASSQGLGGRGDTQY. The full CDR3 protein is CASSQGLGGRGDTQYF.

The sample holds one count of this clone. The genes are named according to mouse. The DNA ends 1 residue before the CDR3 does, and the rest of the CDR3 is filled in from the germline J gene. The V gene is TRBV13-3, the J gene TRBJ2-5, with 11 bases lining up with TRBD2. The ends lost 3 bases at V and 6 bases at J; junction bases unmatched: 3. CDR1 NNHDY and CDR2 SYVADS come from the germline V gene. There are 14 residues in the CDR3. Partial CDR3 DNA: TGTGCCAGCAGTGCACTGGGGGGGCGGGACACCCAGTAC. As protein: CASSALGGRDTQY. The entire CDR3 protein reads CASSALGGRDTQYF.

With respect to this clone: The gene names here belong to mouse. Sequencing ends 1 residue short of the CDR3 end; the germline J gene provides the rest. The rearrangement links TRBV31 to TRBJ2-7, with 8 bases fitting TRBD2. CDR3 length: 15 amino acids. V shed 3 bases, J shed 0 bases, and the junction held 7 bases outside the gene matches. Germline loops: CDR1 GKSSPN, CDR2 SITVG. The CDR3 sequence is CAWRWGGSSSYEQYF. The DNA read from the CDR3 is TGTGCCTGGAGATGGGGGGGGAGTAGCTCCTATGAACAGTAC.

This clone was seen a handful of times. Germline and genes here are mouse. With the read ending 1 residue before the CDR3 end, the germline J gene is used to fill in that end. The chain recombines TRBV13-1 with TRBJ2-7, with 8 bases aligning to TRBD1. The V segment lost 4 bases and the J segment 5 bases; nucleotides outside the gene matches: 5. CDR3 size: 13 residues. Germline V gene sequence: CDR1 NSHNY, CDR2 SYGAGN. The CDR3 protein is CASSPAGGDEQYF. Incomplete CDR3 DNA: TGTGCCAGCAGTCCGGCAGGGGGCGATGAACAGTAC.

As for this clone: The gene names given are mouse names. The read terminates 1 residue before the CDR3 end, so the remaining end is supplied by the germline J gene. The genes are TRBV3 and TRBJ2-5; 7 bases map to TRBD1. Germline CDR1 is SNHLY and CDR2 is FYNGKV (reference sequence). The junction had 0 bases not matched to a gene; V was cut back by 3 bases and J by 0 bases. CDR3 length: 14 residues. CDR3 bases read: TGTGCCAGCAGCTTCAGGGGGAACCAAGACACCCAGTAC. It codes for CASSFRGNQDTQY. The CDR3 reads in full as CASSFRGNQDTQYF.

Details on this clone: Gene labels here are mouse ones. The read is 1 residue too short to cover the CDR3 end, so that end is filled in from the germline J gene. The V call is TRBV3, the J call TRBJ2-5, with 8 bases aligning to TRBD1. Germline V gene data show CDR1 as SNHLY and CDR2 as FYNGKV (reference sequence). CDR3 length: 13 amino acids. V trimming: 6 bases; J trimming: 3 bases; junction bases outside the gene matches: 2. The CDR3 loop reads CASSRTGQDTQYF. The DNA read from the CDR3 is TGTGCCAGCAGTCGGACAGGGCAAGACACCCAGTAC.

Comments on this clone: Here the gene names and germline are mouse. With the read ending 1 residue before the CDR3 end, the germline J gene is used to fill in that end. The chain links TRBV4 to TRBJ2-7; 12 bases are a match to TRBD2. With 5 bases clipped from V and 2 bases from J, the junction kept 4 bases outside the gene matches. Germline CDR1 and CDR2: LGHDT and YNNKQL (reference sequence). The CDR3 sequence is 15 residues long. The CDR3 DNA, read in part, is TGTGCCAGCAGCCTCCGGGACTGGGGGGCCTATGAACAGTAC. Encoded protein: CASSLRDWGAYEQY. The full-length CDR3 reads as CASSLRDWGAYEQYF.

Comment on this clone: Each gene name is a mouse one. Read sequence stops 1 residue before the CDR3 end, and the germline J gene provides the missing end. This sequence joins TRBV5 and TRBJ2-5; either TRBD1 or TRBD2 may supply D (5 bases each). Trimming left V 4 bases short and J 0 bases short, with 8 bases between. CDR3 size: 14 residues. Germline V gene sequence: CDR1 LGHNA, CDR2 YNLKQL (reference sequence). Incomplete CDR3 DNA: TGTGCCAGCAGCCCCCGGGACAACCAAGACACCCAGTAC. It specifies CASSPRDNQDTQY. The whole CDR3 sequence reads CASSPRDNQDTQYF.